This passage covers 26 T cell receptor beta chains from one sample sequenced in a study of T cells in Graves' hyperthyroidism and ophthalmopathy (dated by TCRdb to the late 2010s). Receptor libraries were prepared by multiplex PCR. Sequencing was performed on an Illumina HiSeq 2000. Amplification of TCR beta CDR3 regions was carried out from RNA transcripts. For the first round of RT-PCR on the TCR CDR3, the HTBI primer set was used together with the Qiagen OneStep RT-PCR kit. TCRdb cleaned the public reads at Q25 with fastp, built clones with MiXCR and kept in-frame beta chains. Under each unique CDR3 protein, matching rows form one entry showing the most common genes and DNA. The sample table contains 500,000 to 650,000 distinct CDR3 sequences; only one count was recorded for more than 15% of them. Under 20% of the sample belongs to the ten largest clones. Sequencing input: blood. The receptors come from a young woman with Graves' ophthalmopathy.

Many counts were recorded for this clonotype. This chain joins TRBV7-8 and TRBJ2-1, with TRBD2 matching over 10 bases. Per germline, CDR1 SGHVS and CDR2 FQNEAQ. The CDR3 has 16 residues. V trimming: 3 bases; J trimming: 9 bases; junction bases outside the gene matches: 11. In DNA form, the CDR3 reads TGTGCCAGCAGCTTCGGGTTTATAGCGGGAGGCACTGAGCAGTTCTTC. This gives the protein CASSFGFIAGGTEQFF.

Worth noting for this clonotype: With a much larger clone just one base away, this may be a read error. The chain couples TRBV9 to TRBJ2-7; TRBD1 is a possible D gene (5 bases). V gave up 3 bases and J gave up 7 bases, with 17 bases separating them. Germline lookup yields CDR1 SGDLS and CDR2 YYNGEE. This CDR3 has 14 residues. DNA of the CDR3: TGTGCCAGCAGCGCCCAAGGGGCAAACGATGAGCAGTACTTC. Translation: CASSAQGANDEQYF.

This clonotype was observed a few times. The rearrangement uses TRBV5-6 and TRBJ1-6, with D possibly being TRBD1 (6 bases). CDR1 and CDR2 from the germline V gene are SGHDT and YYEEEE. This CDR3 comprises 16 residues. V was shortened by 2 bases and J by 0 bases, with 9 bases between the two germline ends. CDR3 amino acids: CASSFRGSSYNSPLHF. CDR3 nucleotide sequence: TGTGCCAGCAGCTTCAGGGGAAGCTCCTATAATTCACCCCTCCACTTT.

This chain joins TRBV30 and TRBJ1-6; a weak D match, TRBD1 (5 bases). CDR3 length equals 13 residues. CDR1 and CDR2 (germline): GTSNPN, SVGIG (reference sequence). V was trimmed by 8 bases and J by 5 bases, leaving 13 bases between them. CDR3 region: CAGRVFDNSPLHF. In DNA form, the CDR3 reads TGTGCCGGCAGGGTTTTCGATAATTCACCCCTCCACTTT.

Of note for this clonotype: This may arise from a read error, as a much more abundant clone is one base away. The chain recombines TRBV6-1 with TRBJ2-1; D remains unclear. Germline CDR1 and CDR2: MNHNS and SASEGT. Trimming removed 2 bases from V and 0 bases from J, with 8 bases in between. The length of the CDR3 is 15 residues. The CDR3 sequence: CASSEQEHSYNEQFF. The CDR3 DNA follows: TGTGCCAGCAGTGAACAGGAGCACTCCTACAATGAGCAGTTCTTC.

The V call is TRBV20-1, the J call TRBJ2-7; 11 bases are a match to TRBD2. Germline V gene data show CDR1 as DFQATT and CDR2 as SNEGSKA (reference sequence). V lost 5 bases and J lost 2; bases outside the gene matches: 8. This CDR3 has 15 residues. The CDR3 loop reads CSAPGLAGLAYEQYF. The DNA for the CDR3 is TGCAGTGCTCCCGGACTAGCGGGCCTAGCCTACGAGCAGTACTTC.

V is TRBV5-4 and J is TRBJ2-3, with 10 nucleotides matching TRBD1. The CDR3 spans 13 residues. The V segment lost 4 bases and the J segment 4 bases; nucleotides outside the gene matches: 0. Germline assignment: CDR1 SGHNT and CDR2 YYREEE (reference sequence). This CDR3 reads CASSGQGADTQYF. The CDR3 region has the DNA TGTGCCAGCAGCGGACAGGGGGCAGATACGCAGTATTTT.

The chain links TRBV28 to TRBJ1-4; TRBD1 is a possible D gene (5 bases). Germline V gives CDR1 MDHEN, CDR2 SYDVKM. V was clipped by 6 bases and J by 3 bases, with 8 bases between them. CDR3 length equals 13 residues. The CDR3 DNA follows: TGTGCCAGCAGCTCAGGGCCTAATGAAAAACTGTTTTTT. It specifies CASSSGPNEKLFF.

This clonotype was found once. Just one base apart from a much larger clone, this may be a read error. The chain couples TRBV12-3 or TRBV12-4 to TRBJ1-5, with D unclear. There are 13 residues in the CDR3. Deletions cut 8 bases from V and 6 bases from J, with 14 bases between. The CDR3 region is CASAPVVSQPQHF. The CDR3, as DNA: TGTGCCAGCGCCCCCGTGGTCAGTCAGCCCCAGCATTTT.

The chain links TRBV20-1 to TRBJ2-1, with 10 bases that match TRBD1. The CDR3 has 13 amino acids. Germline loops: CDR1 DFQATT, CDR2 SNEGSKA (reference sequence). V was pared by 6 bases and J by 9 bases, with 8 bases of the junction left unmatched. This CDR3 reads CSATGTGELEQFF. The CDR3 nucleotides are TGCAGTGCCACCGGGACAGGGGAACTTGAGCAGTTCTTC.

This clonotype was detected ten times or more. The gene calls are TRBV9 and TRBJ1-1, with a weak D call TRBD1 (5 bases). Looked up from germline, CDR1 is SGDLS and CDR2 is YYNGEE. CDR3 length: 13 residues. V lost 4 bases and J lost 5, with 12 bases in between. The CDR3 is CASSWAEGTEAFF. As DNA, the CDR3 is TGTGCCAGCAGCTGGGCAGAGGGGACTGAAGCTTTCTTT.

This clonotype was seen many times. This chain uses TRBV13 with TRBJ1-1; D possibly corresponds to TRBD1 (6 bases). The V end was cut by 8 bases, the J end by 0 bases, with 16 bases between. This CDR3 comprises 15 residues. The germline gives CDR1 PRHDT, CDR2 FYEKMQ (reference sequence). CDR3 region: CASLNRWDMNTEAFF. CDR3 in DNA: TGTGCCAGCCTAAATAGGTGGGACATGAACACTGAAGCTTTCTTT.

This clonotype was seen many times. This chain uses TRBV20-1 with TRBJ2-2, with 7 nucleotides matching TRBD1. Germline V lookup: CDR1 DFQATT, CDR2 SNEGSKA (reference sequence). V dropped 3 bases and J dropped 5; count of bases not matched to a gene: 3. This CDR3 region has 13 residues. CDR3: CSASGTATGELFF. DNA for the CDR3: TGCAGTGCTAGCGGGACAGCTACCGGGGAGCTGTTTTTT.

This chain links TRBV5-1 with TRBJ1-2; 8 bases are a match to TRBD1. After removal of 2 bases from V and 7 bases from J, the junction contained 4 bases not matched to a gene. Looked up from germline, CDR1 is SGHRS and CDR2 is YFSETQ. CDR3 length: 13 amino acids. The CDR3 DNA follows: TGCGCCAGCAGCTTAATACAGGGGGTTGGCTACACCTTC. It specifies CASSLIQGVGYTF.

This clonotype was observed a handful of times. The chain employs TRBV20-1 and TRBJ2-5; 11 positions agree with TRBD2. Trimming at V came to 3 bases and at J to 4 bases, leaving 13 bases not matched to a gene. This CDR3 is built from 17 residues. Germline CDR1 and CDR2: DFQATT and SNEGSKA (reference sequence). CDR3 sequence: CSASGTSGILEGETQYF. The CDR3, as DNA: TGCAGTGCTAGCGGGACTAGCGGAATTTTAGAGGGAGAGACCCAGTACTTC.

This clonotype was detected only a few times. This rearrangement joins TRBV20-1 to TRBJ2-7; D gene ambiguous. Germline values: CDR1 DFQATT, CDR2 SNEGSKA (reference sequence). The CDR3 loop spans 12 amino acids. Deletions cut 5 bases from V and 0 bases from J, with 8 bases between. DNA for the CDR3: TGCAGTGCTCTCAGGAGCTCCTACGAGCAGTACTTC. This translates into CSALRSSYEQYF.

The table lists this clonotype with a few counts. The chain uses TRBV6-1 and TRBJ1-2; 7 bases agree with TRBD1. The CDR3 runs 12 residues. The germline CDR1 and CDR2 sequences are MNHNS and SASEGT. Trimming removed 6 bases from V and 10 bases from J; junction bases left unmatched: 8. As DNA, the CDR3 is TGTGCCAGCAGGAGCTGGGACAGCCACTACACCTTC. Amino acids: CASRSWDSHYTF.

This clonotype has more than one count but fewer than ten. This CDR3 reads CAWSDLRSFSNQPQHF. The DNA for the CDR3 is TGTGCCTGGAGCGACCTTAGGTCTTTTAGCAATCAGCCCCAGCATTTT. V and J are TRBV30 and TRBJ1-5; no firm D call. Germline V gives CDR1 GTSNPN, CDR2 SVGIG (reference sequence). Trimming left V 3 bases short and J 0 bases short, with 15 bases between. This CDR3 comprises 16 residues.

In this sample, this clonotype turned up a few times. V is TRBV5-1 and J is TRBJ2-2; 8 positions agree with TRBD1. Germline CDR1 SGHRS, CDR2 YFSETQ. Trimming cost V 1 base and J 0 bases; bases outside gene matches: 8. This CDR3 comprises 18 residues. The CDR3 here is CASSLLGQGATNTGELFF. The CDR3 DNA reads TGCGCCAGCAGCTTGCTTGGGCAGGGGGCGACGAACACCGGGGAGCTGTTTTTT.

A few counts support this clonotype. The CDR3 sequence: CASSLSGGAGLAGYNEQFF. CDR3 sequence (DNA): TGTGCCAGCAGCTTATCGGGGGGGGCCGGACTAGCGGGTTACAATGAGCAGTTCTTC. This chain joins TRBV7-3 and TRBJ2-1; 11 bases align to TRBD2. The CDR3 is 19 amino acids. V was pared by 2 bases and J by 4 bases, with 13 bases of the junction left unmatched. Germline CDR1 reads SGHTA; CDR2 reads FQGTGA.

This clonotype was seen more than once but under ten times. A read error is possible here, since a much larger clone lies one base away. The chain is built from TRBV18 and TRBJ2-7; the D is unclear. Germline V gene sequence: CDR1 KGHSH, CDR2 LQKENI. The CDR3 extends over 13 amino acids. The CDR3 DNA reads as TGTGCCAGCTCACCGGGAATTTTCTACGAGCAGCACTTC. Translated: CASSPGIFYEQHF.

Turning to this clonotype: A single base separates this from a much larger clone, so it may be a read error. The conserved closing phenylalanine or tryptophan is absent in this CDR3, likely reflecting a read error. The chain couples TRBV5-1 to TRBJ1-1, with 11 bases lining up with TRBD1. V lost 7 bases and J lost 5; bases outside the gene matches: 7. Germline values: CDR1 SGHRS, CDR2 YFSETQ. The CDR3 spans 14 residues. This chain's CDR3 is CASAYGQGATEAFS. The DNA for the CDR3 is TGCGCCAGCGCCTATGGACAGGGGGCGACTGAAGCTTTCTCT.

The V call is TRBV29-1, the J call TRBJ2-1, with TRBD2 matching 12 bases. The CDR3 consists of 14 residues. The V segment lost 7 bases and the J segment 5 bases; nucleotides outside the gene matches: 6. Germline V CDR1 and CDR2: SQVTM, ANQGSEA. The CDR3 here is CSGVGLAGHNEQFF. The CDR3 region has the DNA TGCAGCGGGGTAGGACTAGCGGGACACAATGAGCAGTTCTTC.

The sample holds many counts of this clonotype. The rearrangement links TRBV18 to TRBJ1-1; D is undetermined. Trimming pared 6 bases from V and 5 bases from J, leaving 13 bases between. The CDR3 runs to 13 residues. CDR1 and CDR2 (germline): KGHSH, LQKENI. CDR3 loop: CASSQSEDTEAFF. In nucleotides, the CDR3 is TGTGCCAGCTCCCAGAGTGAGGATACTGAAGCTTTCTTT.

This clonotype was counted at least ten times. This rearrangement joins TRBV20-1 to TRBJ1-1; no clear D gene. The CDR3 runs 15 residues. Between the trimmed V and J ends, which lost 2 bases and 1 base, there was a span of 14 bases. Germline CDR1 reads DFQATT; CDR2 reads SNEGSKA (reference sequence). The CDR3 is CSARYNSRRNTEAFF. Here the CDR3 DNA reads TGCAGTGCTAGATACAACTCTAGGAGGAACACTGAAGCTTTCTTT.

This clonotype occurred many times. V and J are TRBV5-1 and TRBJ2-3, with 8 positions matching TRBD2. The CDR3 totals 19 residues. The V gene's germline CDR1 is SGHRS and CDR2 YFSETQ. V lost 4 bases, J lost 2 bases, and 18 bases stayed unmatched. As DNA, the CDR3 is TGCGCCAGCAGCGTTCTCGGACTAGCCTTCTTTGGGGACACAGATACGCAGTATTTT. As protein: CASSVLGLAFFGDTDTQYF.